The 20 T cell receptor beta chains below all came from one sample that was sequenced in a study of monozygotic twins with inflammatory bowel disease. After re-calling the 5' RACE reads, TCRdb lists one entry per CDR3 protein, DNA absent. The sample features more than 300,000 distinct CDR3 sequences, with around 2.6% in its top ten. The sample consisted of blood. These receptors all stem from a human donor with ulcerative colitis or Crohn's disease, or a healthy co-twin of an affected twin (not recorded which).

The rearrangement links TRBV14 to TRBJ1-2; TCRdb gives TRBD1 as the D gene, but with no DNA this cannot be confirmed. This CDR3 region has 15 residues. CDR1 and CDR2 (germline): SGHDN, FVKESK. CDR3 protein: CASSQVGQQNYGYTF. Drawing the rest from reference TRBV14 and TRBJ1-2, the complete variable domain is EAGVTQFPSHSVIEKGQTVTLRCDPISGHDNLYWYRRVMGKEIKFLLHFVKESKQDESGMPNNRFLAERTGGTYSTLKVQPAELEDSGVYFCASSQVGQQNYGYTFGSGTRLTVV.

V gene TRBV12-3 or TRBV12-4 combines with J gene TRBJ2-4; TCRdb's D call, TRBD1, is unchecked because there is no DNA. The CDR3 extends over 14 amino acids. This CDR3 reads CASRPHRGGNIQYF.

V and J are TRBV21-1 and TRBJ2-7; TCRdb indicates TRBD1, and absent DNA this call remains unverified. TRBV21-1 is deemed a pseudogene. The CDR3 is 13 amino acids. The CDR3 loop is CALRSGGHWEQYF.

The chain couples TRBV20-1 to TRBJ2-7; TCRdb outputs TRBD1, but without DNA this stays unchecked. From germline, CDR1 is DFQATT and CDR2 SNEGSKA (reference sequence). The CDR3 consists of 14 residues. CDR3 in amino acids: CSANPGTGSYEQYF.

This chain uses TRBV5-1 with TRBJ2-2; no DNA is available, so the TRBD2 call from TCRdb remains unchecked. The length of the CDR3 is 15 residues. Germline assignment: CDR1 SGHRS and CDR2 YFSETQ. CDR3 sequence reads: CASSLPGGGAGELFF. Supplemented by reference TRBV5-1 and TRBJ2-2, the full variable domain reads KAGVTQTPRYLIKTRGQQVTLSCSPISGHRSVSWYQQTPGQGLQFLFEYFSETQRNKGNFPGRFSGRQFSNSRSEMNVSTLELGDSALYLCASSLPGGGAGELFFGEGSRLTVL.

CDR3: CASPDREGHEQYF. The V gene is TRBV28, the J gene TRBJ2-7; lacking DNA, the TRBD1 call made by TCRdb goes unchecked. CDR3 length equals 13 residues. Germline-derived CDR1 and CDR2 are MDHEN and SYDVKM.

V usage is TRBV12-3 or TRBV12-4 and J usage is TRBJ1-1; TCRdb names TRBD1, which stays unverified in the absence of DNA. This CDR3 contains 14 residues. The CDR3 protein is CASSLDRVDTEAFF.

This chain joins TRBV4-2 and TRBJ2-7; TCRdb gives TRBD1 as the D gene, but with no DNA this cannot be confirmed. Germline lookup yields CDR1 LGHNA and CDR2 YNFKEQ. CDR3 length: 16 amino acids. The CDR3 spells CASSQDTGTVTYEQYF.

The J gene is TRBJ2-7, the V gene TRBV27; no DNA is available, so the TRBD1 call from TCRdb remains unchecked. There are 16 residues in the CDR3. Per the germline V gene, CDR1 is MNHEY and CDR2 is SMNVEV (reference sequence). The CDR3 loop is CASSLSMTGGRLEQYF.

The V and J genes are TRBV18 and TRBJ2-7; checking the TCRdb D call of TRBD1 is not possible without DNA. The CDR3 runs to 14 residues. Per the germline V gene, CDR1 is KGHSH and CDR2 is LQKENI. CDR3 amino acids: CASSHKQGVNEQYF.

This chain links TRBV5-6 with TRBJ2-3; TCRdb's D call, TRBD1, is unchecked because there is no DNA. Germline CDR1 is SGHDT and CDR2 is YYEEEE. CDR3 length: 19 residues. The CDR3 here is CASSLGPMWTGGTGDTQYF.

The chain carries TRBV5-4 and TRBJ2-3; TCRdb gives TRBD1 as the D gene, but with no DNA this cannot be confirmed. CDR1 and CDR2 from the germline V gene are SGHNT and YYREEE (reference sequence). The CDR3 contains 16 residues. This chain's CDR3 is CASTPRGTGDTDTQYF.

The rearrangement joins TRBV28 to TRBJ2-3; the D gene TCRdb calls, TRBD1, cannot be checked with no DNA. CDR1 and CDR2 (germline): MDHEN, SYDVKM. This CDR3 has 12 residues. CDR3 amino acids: CATAGAADTQYF. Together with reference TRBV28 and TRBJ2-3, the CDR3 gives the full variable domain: DVKVTQSSRYLVKRTGEKVFLECVQDMDHENMFWYRQDPGLGLRLIYFSYDVKMKEKGDIPEGYSVSREKKERFSLILESASTNQTSMYLCATAGAADTQYFGPGTRLTVL.

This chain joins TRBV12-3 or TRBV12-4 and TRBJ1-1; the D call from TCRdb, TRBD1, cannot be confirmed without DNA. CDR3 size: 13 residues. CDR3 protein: CASSRQLNTEAFF.

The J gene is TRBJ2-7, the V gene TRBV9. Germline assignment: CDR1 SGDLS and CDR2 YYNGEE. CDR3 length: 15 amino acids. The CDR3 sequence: CASSVAVGPPYEQYF. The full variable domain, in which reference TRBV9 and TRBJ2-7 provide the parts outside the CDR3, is DSGVTQTPKHLITATGQRVTLRCSPRSGDLSVYWYQQSLDQGLQFLIQYYNGEERAKGNILERFSAQQFPDLHSELNLSSLELGDSALYFCASSVAVGPPYEQYFGPGTRLTVT.

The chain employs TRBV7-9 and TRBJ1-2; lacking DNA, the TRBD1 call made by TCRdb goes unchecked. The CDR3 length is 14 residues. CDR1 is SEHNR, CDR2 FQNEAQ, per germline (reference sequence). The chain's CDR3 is CATEAGTGDYDYTF.

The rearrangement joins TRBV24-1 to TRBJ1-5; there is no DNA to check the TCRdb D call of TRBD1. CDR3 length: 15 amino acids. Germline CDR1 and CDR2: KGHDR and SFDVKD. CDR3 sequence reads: CATSDPRTDNQPQHF.

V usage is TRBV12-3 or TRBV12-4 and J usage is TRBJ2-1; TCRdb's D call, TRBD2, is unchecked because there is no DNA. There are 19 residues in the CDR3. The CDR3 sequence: CASSLAGLAGGLPYNEQFF.

The CDR3 protein is CASSTEYYGYTF. The gene calls are TRBV19 and TRBJ1-2. The CDR3 is 12 amino acids. Germline V gene sequence: CDR1 LNHDA, CDR2 SQIVND (reference sequence).

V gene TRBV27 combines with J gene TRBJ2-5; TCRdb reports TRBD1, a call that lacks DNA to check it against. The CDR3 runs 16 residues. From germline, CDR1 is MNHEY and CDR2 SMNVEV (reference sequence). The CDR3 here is CASSARTVAELRTQYF.